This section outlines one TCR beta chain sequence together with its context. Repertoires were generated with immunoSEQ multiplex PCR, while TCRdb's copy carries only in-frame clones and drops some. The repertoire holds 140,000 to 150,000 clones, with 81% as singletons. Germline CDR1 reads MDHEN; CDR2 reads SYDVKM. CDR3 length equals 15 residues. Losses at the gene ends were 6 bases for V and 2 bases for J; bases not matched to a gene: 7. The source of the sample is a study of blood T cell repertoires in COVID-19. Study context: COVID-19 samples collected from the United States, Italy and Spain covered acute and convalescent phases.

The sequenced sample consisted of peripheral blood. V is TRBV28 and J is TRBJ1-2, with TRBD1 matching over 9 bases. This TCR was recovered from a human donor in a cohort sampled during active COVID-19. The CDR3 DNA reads TGTGCCAGCAGGGCCACGGACAGGGGAAACTATGGCTACACCTTC. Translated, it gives CASRATDRGNYGYTF.